This T cell receptor beta chain emerged from a study of blood T cell repertoires in COVID-19. The CDR3 extends over 17 amino acids. The V gene end was trimmed by 4 bases and the J gene end by 5 bases; junction bases not matched to a gene: 18. Germline V CDR1 and CDR2: SGHRS, YFSETQ. Per the authors' pipeline: Researchers report that nucleated cell counts were estimated from reference gene primer amplification. Only in-frame clones appear in the TCRdb table, and some are missing; sequencing was by immunoSEQ multiplex PCR. V and J calls and clone size are as listed in that table; D and trimming were resolved from the DNA. Here the sample spans a few hundred thousand clones, about 90% being singletons.

The TCR sequence derives from a human donor in a cohort exposed to, infected with or recovered from COVID-19 (not recorded which). The donor label of this sample is uncertain. The chain links TRBV5-1 to TRBJ2-7, with TRBD1 identical over 7 bases. The sequencing input was PBMCs or T cells enriched from blood (not recorded which). The CDR3 is CASSPSLRQGQGDEQYF. CDR3 DNA: TGCGCCAGCAGCCCATCTCTTCGACAGGGCCAAGGGGACGAGCAGTACTTC.